This T cell receptor beta chain came from a study of CD8 T cells in ankylosing spondylitis. Findings and limits, study-wide: Apparently characteristic of ankylosing spondylitis blood was a TCR beta motif (about 8 highly homologous variants). Disease-linked clones bore a CD8+ phenotype and were relatively rare in peripheral blood.

Each TCR beta library was made by quantitative 5'-RACE that incorporated molecular barcodes. Using its own MiXCR run on the 5' RACE reads, TCRdb lists one record per CDR3 protein. The data contain hundreds of thousands of distinct CDR3 sequences, about an eighth of them singletons. This clonotype was found a few times. Its antigen is unidentified. The ends lost 6 bases at V and 1 base at J; junction bases unmatched: 4. This CDR3 comprises 14 residues. The germline CDR1 and CDR2 sequences are SGHRS and YFSETQ. This chain joins TRBV5-1 and TRBJ2-3, with TRBD1 matching 8 bases. This clonotype was sampled from a male donor with ankylosing spondylitis. Source material: blood, either unsorted or a sorted T cell fraction (not recorded which). The CDR3 DNA follows: TGCGCCAGCACCCAGACAGGGGGCACAGATACGCAGTATTTT. Its translation: CASTQTGGTDTQYF.